This T cell receptor (beta chain) is drawn from a study of blood T cell repertoires in COVID-19. Overall study: COVID-19 samples, acute and convalescent, were from the United States, Italy and Spain. Sources were T cells, B-cell-depleted T cells, or PBMCs; the material itself was cDNA or gDNA.

Methods used by the authors: Cell counts per sample came from amplifying reference gene primers. Using immunoSEQ multiplex PCR, the repertoire was profiled, and TCRdb retains in-frame clones only, with some absent. V, J and clone size are taken as reported in that table, and D and trimming were inferred from the DNA itself. Among about 68,000 clones listed, approximately 86% were seen once. Germline V gene data show CDR1 as SGHVS and CDR2 as FQNEAQ. CDR3 size: 17 residues. Trimming removed 3 bases from V and 5 bases from J; junction bases left unmatched: 11. Sequenced material: peripheral blood. The source of this sequence is a woman aged 60-70 years with acute or convalescent COVID-19. The chain is built from TRBV7-8 and TRBJ2-2, with 8 nucleotides matching TRBD2. The CDR3 DNA is TGTGCCAGCAGCTTGACCTTAGCGGGCGGGAGGACCGGGGAGCTGTTTTTT. This encodes CASSLTLAGGRTGELFF.